This passage covers 28 T cell receptor beta chains from one sample sequenced in a study of blood T cell repertoires in COVID-19. Profiling relied on immunoSEQ multiplex PCR, and the TCRdb table lists in-frame clones only, not all of them. The table lists roughly 410,000 clones, roughly nine tenths of them singletons. What was sequenced was peripheral blood. The receptor set was obtained from a middle-aged man with acute or convalescent COVID-19.

The rearrangement links TRBV7-6 to TRBJ2-7, with TRBD1 identical over 7 bases. V was clipped by 5 bases and J by 3 bases; unmatched bases: 4. Germline CDR1 SGHVS, CDR2 FNYEAQ. The CDR3 contains 13 residues. The CDR3 sequence is CASSPGTVYEQYF. Written as DNA, the CDR3 is TGTGCCAGCAGCCCCGGGACAGTCTACGAGCAGTACTTC.

J is TRBJ1-2 and V is TRBV7-8; possibly TRBD1 for D (5 bases). The germline CDR1 and CDR2 sequences are SGHVS and FQNEAQ. CDR3 length: 16 amino acids. Trimming pared 1 base from V and 3 bases from J, leaving 15 bases between. The DNA of the CDR3 is TGTGCCAGCAGCTTAGGCAGGGCGCCTTCTTACTATGGCTACACCTTC. It specifies CASSLGRAPSYYGYTF. Full variable domain (rest looked up from reference TRBV7-8 and TRBJ1-2): GAGVSQSPRYKVAKRGQDVALRCDPISGHVSLFWYQQALGQGPEFLTYFQNEAQLDKSGLPSDRFFAERPEGSVSTLKIQRTQQEDSAVYLCASSLGRAPSYYGYTFGSGTRLTVV.

The rearrangement links TRBV23-1 to TRBJ1-5, with D tentatively TRBD1 (5 bases). TRBV23-1 is reported as an ORF; its role is uncertain. This CDR3 has 16 amino acids. V dropped 4 bases and J dropped 10 bases, with 23 bases sitting between them. The CDR3: CASSRPGLPLSGPQHF. Written as DNA, the CDR3 is TGCGCCAGCAGTCGACCGGGACTTCCTCTGAGTGGCCCCCAGCATTTT.

The chain is built from TRBV3-1 (or the pseudogene TRBV3-2) and TRBJ2-7, with D hard to call. Trimming cost V 0 bases and J 3 bases, with 12 bases left between them. The CDR3 runs 15 residues. From germline, CDR1 is LGHDT and CDR2 YNNKEL (reference sequence). The CDR3 protein is CASSQDQAYNYEQYF. The CDR3 DNA reads TGTGCCAGCAGCCAAGATCAAGCTTATAACTACGAGCAGTACTTC.

V and J are TRBV6-6 and TRBJ2-6, with a possible D match to TRBD1 (6 bases). V lost 6 bases and J lost 4, with 13 bases in between. The V gene's germline CDR1 is MNHNY and CDR2 SVGAGI (reference sequence). The CDR3 runs 15 residues. The CDR3 DNA sequence: TGTGCCAGCAGAAAACAGGGTGAAGGGGCCAACGTCCTGACTTTC. Translation: CASRKQGEGANVLTF.

The genes are TRBV3-1 (or the pseudogene TRBV3-2) and TRBJ1-6; TRBD1 matches at 7 bases. V was clipped by 2 bases and J by 7 bases; unmatched bases: 8. The CDR3 is made up of 16 amino acids. Germline lookup yields CDR1 LGHDT and CDR2 YNNKEL (reference sequence). CDR3 bases: TGTGCCAGCAGCCAAAAAGGGGGCGCCGGGAATTCACCCCTCCACTTT. Its translation is CASSQKGGAGNSPLHF.

CDR3 nucleotide sequence: TGTGCCAGCAGTTTAGGGCAGGGCTGGTCACCCCTCCACTTT. As protein: CASSLGQGWSPLHF. J is TRBJ1-6 and V is TRBV28; D is possibly TRBD1 (5 bases). The V gene lost 2 bases and the J gene lost 10 bases, with 12 bases spanning the gap. Germline CDR1 MDHEN, CDR2 SYDVKM. This CDR3 region has 14 residues.

The chain recombines TRBV11-3 with TRBJ2-2; D is unclear. Germline V lookup: CDR1 SGHNT, CDR2 YENEEA. The CDR3 loop spans 14 amino acids. V dropped 0 bases and J dropped 1 base, with 3 bases sitting between them. The CDR3 here is CASSLDLNTGELFF. Written as DNA, the CDR3 is TGTGCCAGCAGCTTAGACTTGAACACCGGGGAGCTGTTTTTT. The full variable domain, its missing parts supplied by reference TRBV11-3 and TRBJ2-2, is EAGVVQSPRYKIIEKKQPVAFWCNPISGHNTLYWYLQNLGQGPELLIRYENEEAVDDSQLPKDRFSAERLKGVDSTLKIQPAELGDSAVYLCASSLDLNTGELFFGEGSRLTVL.

This rearrangement joins TRBV9 to TRBJ1-1; D is unclear. Trimming took off 0 bases at V and 0 bases at J, with 6 bases between the two ends. The CDR3 extends over 14 amino acids. Germline V gives CDR1 SGDLS, CDR2 YYNGEE. In DNA form, the CDR3 reads TGTGCCAGCAGCGTAGATTATATGAACACTGAAGCTTTCTTT. This translates into CASSVDYMNTEAFF.

This clone was seen a single time. The V gene is TRBV6-5, the J gene TRBJ1-5; perhaps TRBD1 as D (5 bases). CDR1 and CDR2 from the germline V gene are MNHEY and SVGAGI. The CDR3 contains 14 residues. V was trimmed by 8 bases and J by 3 bases, leaving 14 bases between them. In nucleotides, the CDR3 is TGTGCCAGCTCCCAGGGCAGGGTCAATCAGCCCCAGCATTTT. This sequence encodes CASSQGRVNQPQHF.

This clone occurred a few times. The chain carries TRBV6-5 and TRBJ2-3; possibly TRBD2 for D (7 bases). V was clipped by 2 bases and J by 2 bases, with 11 bases between them. Germline CDR1 and CDR2: MNHEY and SVGAGI. The CDR3 loop spans 15 amino acids. CDR3 sequence: CASSYVAGATDTQYF. The CDR3 bases are TGTGCCAGCAGTTACGTCGCGGGGGCCACAGATACGCAGTATTTT.

This chain uses TRBV19 with TRBJ1-3, with 8 nucleotides matching TRBD1. Germline CDR1 LNHDA, CDR2 SQIVND (reference sequence). The CDR3 consists of 14 residues. The V and J ends lost 5 bases and 8 bases, in that order; junction bases with no gene match: 8. DNA for the CDR3: TGTGCCAGTAGTTCAACGACAGGGGAATACACCATATATTTT. This encodes CASSSTTGEYTIYF.

The chain carries TRBV30 and TRBJ2-1; 7 bases match TRBD1. The V and J ends lost 5 bases and 0 bases, in that order; junction bases with no gene match: 1. This CDR3 has 13 amino acids. The V gene's germline CDR1 is GTSNPN and CDR2 SVGIG (reference sequence). The DNA of the CDR3 is TGTGCCTGGGGGGACAGCTCCTACAATGAGCAGTTCTTC. As protein: CAWGDSSYNEQFF.

The chain links TRBV5-4 to TRBJ1-2; 10 bases are shared with TRBD1. CDR3 length equals 18 residues. Losses at the gene ends were 0 bases for V and 4 bases for J; bases not matched to a gene: 12. Germline V gene sequence: CDR1 SGHNT, CDR2 YYREEE (reference sequence). The CDR3 DNA sequence: TGTGCCAGCAGCTTGGGACAGGGGGCTTTCTTGTTTCGCTATGGCTACACCTTC. This codes for CASSLGQGAFLFRYGYTF.

CDR3 residues: CASSFGNIRDQYF. For the CDR3, the DNA is TGTGCCAGCAGTTTCGGGAATATTCGCGACCAGTACTTC. The chain couples TRBV6-6 to TRBJ2-5; possible D gene TRBD2, 5 bases. From germline, CDR1 is MNHNY and CDR2 SVGAGI (reference sequence). V lost 4 bases and J 10 bases, leaving 16 bases between the germline ends. This CDR3 region has 13 residues.

The rearrangement joins TRBV27 to TRBJ1-5; TRBD1 is a possible D gene (5 bases). Germline CDR1 MNHEY, CDR2 SMNVEV (reference sequence). This CDR3 comprises 16 residues. V was trimmed by 2 bases and J by 3 bases, leaving 14 bases between them. CDR3 DNA: TGTGCCAGCAGTTTACGGTGGGGCACCAACAATCAGCCCCAGCATTTT. This encodes CASSLRWGTNNQPQHF.

This chain links TRBV7-3 with TRBJ2-6; 13 nucleotides align to TRBD2. The CDR3 sequence is 19 residues long. Germline loops: CDR1 SGHTA, CDR2 FQGTGA. V shed 5 bases, J shed 0 bases, and the junction held 7 bases outside the gene matches. For the CDR3, the DNA is TGTGCCAGCAGCCCCCGGGGGACTAGCGGGAACTCTGGGGCCAACGTCCTGACTTTC. As protein: CASSPRGTSGNSGANVLTF.

This clone showed up just once. The rearrangement joins TRBV6-2 or TRBV6-3 to TRBJ1-1, with 8 bases matching TRBD1. The CDR3 is 16 amino acids. With 0 bases clipped from V and 6 bases from J, the junction kept 9 bases outside the gene matches. Looked up from germline, CDR1 is MNHEY and CDR2 is SVGEGT. This chain's CDR3 is CASSYSERTGSAEAFF. For the CDR3, the DNA is TGTGCCAGCAGTTACTCTGAACGGACAGGGAGTGCTGAAGCTTTCTTT.

The CDR3 spells CASSPTNTDTQYF. The CDR3 DNA follows: TGTGCCAGCAGCCCGACTAACACAGATACGCAGTATTTT. The J gene is TRBJ2-3, the V gene TRBV3-1 (or the pseudogene TRBV3-2); D is perhaps TRBD2 (5 bases). This CDR3 has 13 amino acids. V was pared by 4 bases and J by 2 bases, with 7 bases between. In germline, CDR1 is LGHDT, CDR2 YNNKEL (reference sequence).

In DNA form, the CDR3 reads TGTGCCAGCAGCTACTCAGGGGGCTTTGGGGCCAACGTCCTGACTTTC. Translating it yields CASSYSGGFGANVLTF. The chain employs TRBV28 and TRBJ2-6; 8 bases map to TRBD1. Germline CDR1 MDHEN, CDR2 SYDVKM. V gave up 6 bases and J gave up 3 bases; unmatched junction bases: 7. This CDR3 has 16 residues.

The chain employs TRBV19 and TRBJ2-6, with TRBD1 identical over 11 bases. There are 15 residues in the CDR3. The V segment lost 5 bases and the J segment 15 bases; nucleotides outside the gene matches: 12. The germline V gene has CDR1 LNHDA and CDR2 SQIVND (reference sequence). The CDR3 DNA is TGTGCCAGTAGTCTCCTGCTTCGGGACAGGGGGGACCTGACTTTC. Translating it yields CASSLLLRDRGDLTF. Together with reference TRBV19 and TRBJ2-6, the CDR3 gives the full variable domain: DGGITQSPKYLFRKEGQNVTLSCEQNLNHDAMYWYRQDPGQGLRLIYYSQIVNDFQKGDIAEGYSVSREKKESFPLTVTSAQKNPTAFYLCASSLLLRDRGDLTFGAGSRLTVL.

The gene calls are TRBV6-2 or TRBV6-3 and TRBJ2-6; unclear D gene. The V gene lost 0 bases and the J gene lost 0 bases, with 3 bases spanning the gap. CDR3 size: 15 residues. Germline CDR1 reads MNHEY; CDR2 reads SVGEGT. CDR3 sequence: CASSYSSSGANVLTF. For the CDR3, the DNA is TGTGCCAGCAGTTACTCGAGCTCTGGGGCCAACGTCCTGACTTTC.

V usage is TRBV11-2 and J usage is TRBJ1-6; the D gene is possibly TRBD1 (5 bases). The CDR3 contains 12 residues. The germline gives CDR1 SGHAT, CDR2 FQNNGV. Trimming cost V 8 bases and J 9 bases, with 11 bases left between them. The CDR3, as DNA: TGTGCCAGCCGCGGGGGTAGTTCACCCCTCCACTTT. It encodes CASRGGSSPLHF. Variable domain in full (rest from reference TRBV11-2 and TRBJ1-6): EAGVAQSPRYKIIEKRQSVAFWCNPISGHATLYWYQQILGQGPKLLIQFQNNGVVDDSQLPKDRFSAERLKGVDSTLKIQPAKLEDSAVYLCASRGGSSPLHFGNGTRLTVT.

This chain uses TRBV2 with TRBJ1-5; a possible D gene is TRBD1 (6 bases). This CDR3 region has 15 residues. The germline V gene has CDR1 SNHLY and CDR2 FYNNEI. V lost 6 bases and J lost 6, with 18 bases in between. The CDR3 protein is CASRPRGGSGQPQHF. The CDR3 DNA reads TGTGCCAGCAGGCCTAGGGGGGGAAGTGGTCAGCCCCAGCATTTT.

The gene calls are TRBV7-2 and TRBJ1-1, with D maybe TRBD1 (6 bases). Trimming cost V 7 bases and J 2 bases, with 17 bases left between them. There are 15 residues in the CDR3. The V gene's germline CDR1 is SGHTA and CDR2 FQGNSA. The CDR3 sequence is CASTLLGGANTEAFF. CDR3 DNA: TGTGCCAGCACCCTACTAGGGGGGGCAAACACTGAAGCTTTCTTT.

CDR3 DNA sequence: TGTGCCAGCAGCCAAAATTCCGGACACGGGAATCAGCCCCAGCATTTT. This codes for CASSQNSGHGNQPQHF. This chain links TRBV3-1 (or the pseudogene TRBV3-2) with TRBJ1-5, with D perhaps TRBD1 (5 bases). Deletions cut 2 bases from V and 4 bases from J, with 15 bases between. Germline V gene sequence: CDR1 LGHDT, CDR2 YNNKEL (reference sequence). The CDR3 is made up of 16 amino acids.

This sequence joins TRBV30 and TRBJ1-2, with TRBD1 as a possible D gene (5 bases). The CDR3 spans 16 residues. CDR1 and CDR2 (germline): GTSNPN, SVGIG (reference sequence). V was pared by 0 bases and J by 2 bases, with 16 bases between. The CDR3 protein is CAWSVLSGVLNYGYTF. In DNA form, the CDR3 reads TGTGCCTGGAGTGTATTATCGGGGGTCCTAAACTATGGCTACACCTTC.

This rearrangement joins TRBV7-2 to TRBJ1-2; the match to TRBD1 covers 9 bases. CDR1 is SGHTA and CDR2 is FQGNSA in the germline V gene. This CDR3 is 14 amino acids long. V trimming: 5 bases; J trimming: 5 bases; junction bases outside the gene matches: 6. Here the CDR3 reads CASSEQGALYGYTF. The CDR3, as DNA: TGTGCCAGCAGCGAACAGGGGGCGTTGTATGGCTACACCTTC.